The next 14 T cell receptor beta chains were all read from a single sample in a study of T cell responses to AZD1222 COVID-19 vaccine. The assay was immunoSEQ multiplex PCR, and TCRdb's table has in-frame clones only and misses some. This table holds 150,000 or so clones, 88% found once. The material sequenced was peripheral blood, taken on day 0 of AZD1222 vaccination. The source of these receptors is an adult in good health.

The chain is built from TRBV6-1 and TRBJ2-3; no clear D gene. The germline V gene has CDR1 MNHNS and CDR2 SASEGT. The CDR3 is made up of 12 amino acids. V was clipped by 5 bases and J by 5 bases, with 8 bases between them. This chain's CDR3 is CASSYAGDTQYF. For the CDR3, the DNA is TGTGCCAGCAGTTATGCAGGAGATACGCAGTATTTT.

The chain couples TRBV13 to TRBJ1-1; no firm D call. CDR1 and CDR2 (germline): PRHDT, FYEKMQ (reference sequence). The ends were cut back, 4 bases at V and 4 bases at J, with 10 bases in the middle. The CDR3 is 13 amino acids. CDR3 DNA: TGTGCCAGCAGCTCCACGGTGGTCACTGAAGCTTTCTTT. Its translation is CASSSTVVTEAFF.

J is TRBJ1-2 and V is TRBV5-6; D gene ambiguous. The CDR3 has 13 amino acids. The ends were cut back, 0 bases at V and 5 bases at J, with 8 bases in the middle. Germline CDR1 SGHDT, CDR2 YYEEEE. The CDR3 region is CASSLEQSYGYTF. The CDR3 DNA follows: TGTGCCAGCAGCTTGGAACAGTCGTATGGCTACACCTTC.

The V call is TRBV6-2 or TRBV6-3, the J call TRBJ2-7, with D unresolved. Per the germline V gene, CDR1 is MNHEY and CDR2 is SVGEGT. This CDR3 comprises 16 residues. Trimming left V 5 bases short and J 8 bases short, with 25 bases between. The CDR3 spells CASSTAATTTKAQQYF. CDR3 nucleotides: TGTGCCAGCAGTACGGCGGCTACAACTACGAAGGCGCAGCAGTACTTC.

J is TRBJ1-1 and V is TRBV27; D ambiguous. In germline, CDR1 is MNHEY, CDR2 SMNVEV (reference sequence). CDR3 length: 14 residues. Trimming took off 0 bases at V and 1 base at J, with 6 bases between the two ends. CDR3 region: CASSLSIANTEAFF. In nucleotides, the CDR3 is TGTGCCAGCAGTTTATCGATAGCGAACACTGAAGCTTTCTTT.

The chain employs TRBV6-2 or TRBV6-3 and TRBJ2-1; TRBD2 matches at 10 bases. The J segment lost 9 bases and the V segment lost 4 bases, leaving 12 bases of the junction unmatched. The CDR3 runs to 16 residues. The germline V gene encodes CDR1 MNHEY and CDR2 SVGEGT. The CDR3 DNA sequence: TGTGCCAGCAGTTCGGAAACTAGCGGGATTTATGGTGAGCAGTTCTTC. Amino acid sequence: CASSSETSGIYGEQFF.

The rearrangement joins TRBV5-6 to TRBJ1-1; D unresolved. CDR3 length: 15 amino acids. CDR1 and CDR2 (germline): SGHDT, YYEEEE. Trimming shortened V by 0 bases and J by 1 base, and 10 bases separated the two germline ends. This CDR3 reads CASSLGRGPNTEAFF. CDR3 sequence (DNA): TGTGCCAGCAGCTTGGGCCGCGGGCCGAACACTGAAGCTTTCTTT.

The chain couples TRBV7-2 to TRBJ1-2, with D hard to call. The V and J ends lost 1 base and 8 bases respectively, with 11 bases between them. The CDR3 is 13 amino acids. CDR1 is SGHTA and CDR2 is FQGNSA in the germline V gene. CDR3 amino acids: CASSLETFSGYTF. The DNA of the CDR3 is TGTGCCAGCAGCTTAGAAACATTTAGCGGCTACACCTTC.

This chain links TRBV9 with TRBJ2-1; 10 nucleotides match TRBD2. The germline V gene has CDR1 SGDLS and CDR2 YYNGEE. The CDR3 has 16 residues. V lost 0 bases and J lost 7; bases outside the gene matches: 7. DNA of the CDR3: TGTGCCAGCAGCGTAGAATTAGCGGGAGGCGGTAATGAGCAGTTCTTC. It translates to CASSVELAGGGNEQFF.

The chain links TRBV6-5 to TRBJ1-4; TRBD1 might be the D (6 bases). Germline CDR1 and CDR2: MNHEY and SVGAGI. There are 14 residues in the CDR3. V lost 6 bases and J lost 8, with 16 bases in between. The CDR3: CASSRRGGGEKLFF. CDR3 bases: TGTGCCAGCAGCCGAAGGGGGGGCGGGGAAAAACTGTTTTTT.

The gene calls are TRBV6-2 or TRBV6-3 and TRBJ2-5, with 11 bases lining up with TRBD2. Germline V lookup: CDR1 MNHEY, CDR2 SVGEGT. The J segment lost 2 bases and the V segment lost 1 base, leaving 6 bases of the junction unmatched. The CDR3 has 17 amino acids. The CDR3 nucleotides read TGTGCCAGCAGTTACTACCTAGCGGGAGGAATACAAGAGACCCAGTACTTC. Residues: CASSYYLAGGIQETQYF.

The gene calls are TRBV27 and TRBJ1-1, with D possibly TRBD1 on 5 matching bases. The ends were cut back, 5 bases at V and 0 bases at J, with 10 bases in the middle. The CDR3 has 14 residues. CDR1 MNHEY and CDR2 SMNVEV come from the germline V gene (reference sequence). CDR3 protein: CASSLGTVNTEAFF. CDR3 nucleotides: TGTGCCAGCAGTCTCGGGACGGTGAACACTGAAGCTTTCTTT.

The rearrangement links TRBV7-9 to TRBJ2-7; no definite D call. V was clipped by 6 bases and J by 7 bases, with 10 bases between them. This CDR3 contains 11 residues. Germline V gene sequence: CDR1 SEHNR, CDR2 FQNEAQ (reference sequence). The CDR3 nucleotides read TGTGCCAGCAGTTGGGCCTCGGAGCAGTACTTC. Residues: CASSWASEQYF.

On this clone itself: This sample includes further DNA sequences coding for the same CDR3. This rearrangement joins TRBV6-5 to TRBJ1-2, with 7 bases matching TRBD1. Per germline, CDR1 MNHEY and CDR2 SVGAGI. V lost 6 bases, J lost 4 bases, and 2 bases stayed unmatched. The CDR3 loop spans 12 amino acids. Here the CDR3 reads CASRTGIYGYTF. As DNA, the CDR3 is TGTGCCAGCAGGACAGGGATCTATGGCTACACCTTC.